This T cell receptor beta chain appears in the sequencing data of a study of vaccination and CD4 T cells after COVID-19. Study results and limitations: Spike mono-reactivity held for 304 of 307 vaccine-specific clones in convalescent patients. Within the convalescent patients, a median about 85% of the SARS-CoV-2-reactive clones were ones that appeared only post-vaccination.

Treatment here: roughly 11-day PBMC culture with coronavirus spike peptide pools or control peptides (ViraFEST assay). TCRs were sequenced by ViraFEST after antigen-specific T cells had been expanded with peptide pools. Culture of approximately 2.1 million PBMCs per well took place with around 10 IU/ml IL-2 and 9 to 10 ug/ml peptide pools. Regarding this clonotype: The target antigen is unknown.

There are 14 residues in the CDR3. Trimming shortened V by 2 bases and J by 4 bases, and 14 bases separated the two germline ends. In germline, CDR1 is DFQATT, CDR2 SNEGSKA (reference sequence). At the Johns Hopkins FTIC core, DNA taken from cultured CD4+ T cells was sequenced by way of the Oncomine TCR Beta short-read assay. TCRdb re-derived calls from the PCR reads in MiXCR, one entry per CDR3 protein. Among under 20,000 distinct CDR3 sequences, roughly half were seen once, and the ten largest hold roughly 29%. The TCR sequence derives from a human donor with COVID-19. The J gene is TRBJ1-2, the V gene TRBV20-1; a weak D match, TRBD1 (5 bases). The source was cultured CD4+ T cells from blood, collected after SARS-CoV-2 vaccination. In nucleotides, the CDR3 is TGCAGTGCTAGATTGGACACTCCAGGCTATGGCTACACCTTC. It translates to CSARLDTPGYGYTF.